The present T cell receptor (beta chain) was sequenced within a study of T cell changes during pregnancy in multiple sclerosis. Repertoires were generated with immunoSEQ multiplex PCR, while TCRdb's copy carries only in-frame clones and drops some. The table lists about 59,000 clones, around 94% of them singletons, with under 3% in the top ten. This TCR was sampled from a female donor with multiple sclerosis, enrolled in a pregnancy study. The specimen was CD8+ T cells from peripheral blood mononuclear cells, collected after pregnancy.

The CDR3 DNA reads TGTGCCAGCAGCTTAGCGAGGTCGGCAGGGGCAGAGACCCAGTACTTC. The encoded protein is CASSLARSAGAETQYF. The rearrangement uses TRBV11-1 and TRBJ2-5, with D tentatively TRBD1 (6 bases). The V gene lost 0 bases and the J gene lost 4 bases, with 15 bases spanning the gap. This CDR3 contains 16 residues. Per germline, CDR1 SGHAT and CDR2 FQDESV (reference sequence).